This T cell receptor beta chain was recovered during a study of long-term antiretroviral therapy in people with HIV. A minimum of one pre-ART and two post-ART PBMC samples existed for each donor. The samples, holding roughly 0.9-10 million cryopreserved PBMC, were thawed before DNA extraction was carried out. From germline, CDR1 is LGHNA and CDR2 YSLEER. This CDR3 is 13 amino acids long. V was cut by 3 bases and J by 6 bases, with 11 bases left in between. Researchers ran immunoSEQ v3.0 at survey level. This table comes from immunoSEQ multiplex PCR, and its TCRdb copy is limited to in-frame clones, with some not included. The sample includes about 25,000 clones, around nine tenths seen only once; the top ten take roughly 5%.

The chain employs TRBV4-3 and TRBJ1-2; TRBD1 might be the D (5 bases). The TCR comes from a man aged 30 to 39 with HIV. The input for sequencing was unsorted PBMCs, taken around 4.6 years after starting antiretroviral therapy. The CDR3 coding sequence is TGCGCCAGCAGCCAGAGGGGAATCCATGGCTACACCTTC. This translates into CASSQRGIHGYTF.